This T cell receptor beta chain was observed in a study of blood T cell repertoires in COVID-19. Study in general: Samples taken during acute and convalescent COVID-19 were collected in the United States, Italy and Spain. T cells, B-cell-depleted T cells, or PBMCs supplied cDNA or gDNA.

V shed 4 bases and J shed 3 bases, with 20 bases lying between them. CDR1 and CDR2 from the germline V gene are SGDLS and YYNGEE. CDR3 size: 17 residues. Original methodology: Researchers report that nucleated cell counts were estimated from reference gene primer amplification. Some clones are missing from TCRdb's copy, which holds only in-frame ones; the method was immunoSEQ multiplex PCR. The V and J calls and clone size are taken from that table; D and trimming were inferred from the DNA. The repertoire holds 150,000 to 200,000 clones, just under 80% seen once, with 6.5% to 7% in the top ten. This clone showed up just a few times.

This TCR was sampled from a man between 65 and 79 years old with active or convalescent COVID-19. The chain has TRBV9 and TRBJ1-3, with D perhaps matching TRBD1 (6 bases). Sequencing was performed on peripheral blood. CDR3 bases: TGTGCCAGCAGCCTTACCCTTAGTTCAGGGGATGGAAACACCATATATTTT. Amino acids: CASSLTLSSGDGNTIYF.